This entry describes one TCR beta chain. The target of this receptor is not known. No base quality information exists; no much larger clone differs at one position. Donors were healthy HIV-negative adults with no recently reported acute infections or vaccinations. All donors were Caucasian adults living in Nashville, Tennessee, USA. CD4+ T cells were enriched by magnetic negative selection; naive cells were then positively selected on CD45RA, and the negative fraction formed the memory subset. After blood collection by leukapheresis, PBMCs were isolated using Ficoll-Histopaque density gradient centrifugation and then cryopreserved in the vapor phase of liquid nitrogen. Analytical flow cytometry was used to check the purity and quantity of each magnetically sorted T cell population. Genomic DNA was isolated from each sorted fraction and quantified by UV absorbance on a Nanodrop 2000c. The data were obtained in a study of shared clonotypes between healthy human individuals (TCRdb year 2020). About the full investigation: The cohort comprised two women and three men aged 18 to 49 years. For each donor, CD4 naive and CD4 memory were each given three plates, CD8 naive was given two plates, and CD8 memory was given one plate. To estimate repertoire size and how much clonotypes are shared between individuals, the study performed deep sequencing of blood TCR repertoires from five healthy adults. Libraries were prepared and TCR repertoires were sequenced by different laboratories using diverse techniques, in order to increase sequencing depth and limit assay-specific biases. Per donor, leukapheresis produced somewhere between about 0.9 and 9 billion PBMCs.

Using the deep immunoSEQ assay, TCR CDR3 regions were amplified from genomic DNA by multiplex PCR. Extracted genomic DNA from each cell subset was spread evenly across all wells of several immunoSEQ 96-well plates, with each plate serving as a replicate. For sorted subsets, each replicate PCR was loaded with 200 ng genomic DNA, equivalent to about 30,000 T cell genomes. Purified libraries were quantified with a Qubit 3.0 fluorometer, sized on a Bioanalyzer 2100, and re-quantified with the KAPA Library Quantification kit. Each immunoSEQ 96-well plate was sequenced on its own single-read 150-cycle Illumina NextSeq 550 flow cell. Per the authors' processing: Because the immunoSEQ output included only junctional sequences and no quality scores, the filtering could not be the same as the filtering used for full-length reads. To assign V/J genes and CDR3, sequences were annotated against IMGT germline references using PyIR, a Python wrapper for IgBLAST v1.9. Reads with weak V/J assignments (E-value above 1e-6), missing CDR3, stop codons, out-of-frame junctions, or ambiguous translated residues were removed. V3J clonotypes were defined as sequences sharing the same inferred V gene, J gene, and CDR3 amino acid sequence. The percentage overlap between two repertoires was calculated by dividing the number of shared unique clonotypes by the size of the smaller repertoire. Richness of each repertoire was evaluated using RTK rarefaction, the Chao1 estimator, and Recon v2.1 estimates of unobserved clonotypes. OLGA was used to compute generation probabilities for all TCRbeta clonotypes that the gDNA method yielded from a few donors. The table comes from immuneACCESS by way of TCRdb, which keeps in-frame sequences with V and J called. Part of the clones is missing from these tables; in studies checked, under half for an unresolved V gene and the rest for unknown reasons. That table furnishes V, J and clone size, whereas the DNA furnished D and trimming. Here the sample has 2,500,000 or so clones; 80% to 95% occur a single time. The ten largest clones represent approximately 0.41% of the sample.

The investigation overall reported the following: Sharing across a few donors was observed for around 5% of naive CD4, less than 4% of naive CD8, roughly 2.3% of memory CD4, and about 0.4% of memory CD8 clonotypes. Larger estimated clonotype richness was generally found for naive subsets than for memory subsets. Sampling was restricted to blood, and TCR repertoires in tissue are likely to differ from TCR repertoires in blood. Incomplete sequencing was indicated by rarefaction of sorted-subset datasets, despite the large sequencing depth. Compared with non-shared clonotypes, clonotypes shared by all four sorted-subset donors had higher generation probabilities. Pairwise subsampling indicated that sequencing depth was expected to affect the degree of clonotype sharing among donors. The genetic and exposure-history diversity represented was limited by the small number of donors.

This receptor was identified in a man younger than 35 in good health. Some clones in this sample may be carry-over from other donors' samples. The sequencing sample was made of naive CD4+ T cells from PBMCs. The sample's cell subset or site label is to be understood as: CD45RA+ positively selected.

The nucleotides read TGTGCCAGTAGTATGAGACCGGGACCTAATGAAAAACTGTTTTTT. This sequence encodes CASSMRPGPNEKLFF. This chain is built from TRBV19 and TRBJ1-4; TRBD1 might be the D gene, on 5 matching bases. Reading from cysteine to phenylalanine, the CDR3 counts 15 amino acids. The sequence is cut down to CDR3 DNA, 45 bases in frame from base 1. For CDR1 and CDR2, the germline V gene (reference sequence) lists LNHDA and SQIVND. V gives up 3 bases and J gives up 3 bases, and the segment between their germline ends measures 11 bases.